This TCR beta chain appears in the sequencing data of a study of shared clonotypes between healthy human individuals. Study details: CD8 memory received one plate per donor, CD8 naive two, CD4 memory three and CD4 naive three.

Study conclusions and caveats: Sequencing of the sorted subsets was shown by rarefaction to be incomplete despite large depth.

Profiled with immunoSEQ multiplex PCR; TCRdb holds only in-frame clones, not every one. The repertoire consists of approximately 2,200,000 clones, with around 93% occurring once and the leading ten covering under 2%. Naive CD8 populations comprised CD45RO-negative cells positively selected for CCR7, excluding terminally differentiated effector memory CD45RA+ cells. This CDR3 spans 14 amino acids. Germline-derived CDR1 and CDR2 are LNHDA and SQIVND (reference sequence). V dropped 2 bases and J dropped 0 bases, with 7 bases sitting between them. A remark on this clone: Its cognate antigen is unknown.

The source material was naive CD8+ T cells from PBMCs. This receptor was taken from a man younger than 30 in good health. Some clones in this sample may be carry-over from other donors' samples. V is TRBV19 and J is TRBJ2-5; D gene uncertain. The DNA for the CDR3 is TGTGCCAGTAGTATATCCCGCTACCAAGAGACCCAGTACTTC. It encodes CASSISRYQETQYF.